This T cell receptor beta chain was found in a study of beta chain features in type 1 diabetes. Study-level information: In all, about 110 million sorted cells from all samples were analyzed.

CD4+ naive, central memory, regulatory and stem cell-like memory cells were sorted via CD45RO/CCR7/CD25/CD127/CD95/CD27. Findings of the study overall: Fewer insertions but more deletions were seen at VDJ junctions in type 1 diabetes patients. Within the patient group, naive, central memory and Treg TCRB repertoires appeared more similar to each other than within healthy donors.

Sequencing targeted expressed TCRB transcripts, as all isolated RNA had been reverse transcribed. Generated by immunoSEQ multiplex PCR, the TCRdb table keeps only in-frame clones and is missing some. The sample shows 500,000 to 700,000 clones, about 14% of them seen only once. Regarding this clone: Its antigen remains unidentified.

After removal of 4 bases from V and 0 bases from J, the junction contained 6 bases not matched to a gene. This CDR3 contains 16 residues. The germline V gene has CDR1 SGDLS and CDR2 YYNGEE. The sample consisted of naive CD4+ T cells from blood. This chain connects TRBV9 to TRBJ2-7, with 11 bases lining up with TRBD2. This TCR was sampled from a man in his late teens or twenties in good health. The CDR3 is CASSPKLAGGSYEQYF. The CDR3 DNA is TGTGCCAGCAGCCCCAAGCTAGCGGGAGGCTCCTACGAGCAGTACTTC.